The next 23 T cell receptor beta chains were all read from a single sample in a study of blood T cell repertoires in COVID-19 (TCRdb year 2020). Library generation was performed with the immunoSEQ multiplex PCR assay. TCRdb stores this immuneACCESS table with in-frame sequences only. Part of the clones is absent; in the studies checked, under half of the shortfall reflects unresolved V genes, and no reason is known for the rest. Recorded for this sample are around 230,000 clones; 86% of them occurred a single time. Roughly 3.5% of the sample rests with the top ten. Sequencing was performed on PBMCs or T cells enriched from blood (not recorded which). Receptor source: a woman aged 40-49 years with acute COVID-19.

The V gene is TRBV13, the J gene TRBJ1-3; D is ambiguous. The V end lost 4 bases, the J end lost 1 base, and 11 bases lay between the germline ends. The germline V gene has CDR1 PRHDT and CDR2 FYEKMQ (reference sequence). The CDR3 loop spans 15 amino acids. The CDR3 reads CASSSPTSSGNTIYF. CDR3 bases: TGTGCCAGCAGCTCCCCCACGAGTTCTGGAAACACCATATATTTT.

The V gene is TRBV7-6, the J gene TRBJ2-7; 11 bases are a match to TRBD2. With V trimmed by 1 base and J by 7 bases, 6 bases remained unmatched. Looked up from germline, CDR1 is SGHVS and CDR2 is FNYEAQ. The CDR3 runs to 15 residues. As DNA, the CDR3 is TGTGCCAGCAGCTTAGTAGCGGGAGGGCCGCGTGAGCAGTACTTC. Encoded protein: CASSLVAGGPREQYF.

The chain recombines TRBV19 with TRBJ1-5; 7 bases are a match to TRBD1. Germline V gene lookup returns CDR1 LNHDA and CDR2 SQIVND (reference sequence). This CDR3 has 12 amino acids. V lost 7 bases, J lost 7 bases, and 4 bases stayed unmatched. The CDR3 loop is CASTTGQQPQHF. In DNA form, the CDR3 reads TGTGCCAGTACCACGGGACAGCAGCCCCAGCATTTT.

V and J are TRBV5-1 and TRBJ2-7; tentative D call: TRBD2 (5 bases). Germline loops: CDR1 SGHRS, CDR2 YFSETQ. Trimming took 3 bases from V and 4 from J, leaving 14 bases between them. CDR3 size: 14 residues. CDR3 residues: CASSSDGSIYEQYF. The DNA for the CDR3 is TGCGCCAGCAGCTCGGATGGGAGTATATACGAGCAGTACTTC.

Here the CDR3 reads CASSSVGSGLNNEQFF. Here the CDR3 DNA reads TGTGCCAGCAGCTCCGTGGGTAGCGGACTTAACAATGAGCAGTTCTTC. The chain is built from TRBV5-6 and TRBJ2-1, with D possibly matching TRBD2 (6 bases). Germline V CDR1 and CDR2: SGHDT, YYEEEE. V was cut by 3 bases and J by 5 bases, with 18 bases left in between. The CDR3 covers 16 residues.

V and J are TRBV9 and TRBJ2-7, with D tentatively TRBD1 (8 bases). CDR3 length: 12 amino acids. Deletions cut 4 bases from V and 7 bases from J, with 12 bases between. CDR1 SGDLS and CDR2 YYNGEE come from the germline V gene. DNA for the CDR3: TGTGCCAGCAGCACAGGGGGGGGTGAGCAGTACTTC. Amino acid sequence: CASSTGGGEQYF.

As concerns this clone: This may be a read error, as it is one base from a much larger clone. The chain employs TRBV5-1 and TRBJ2-1, with 10 bases lining up with TRBD2. This CDR3 comprises 15 residues. Germline V lookup: CDR1 SGHRS, CDR2 YFSETQ. Trimming cost V 1 base and J 4 bases; bases outside gene matches: 2. The CDR3 protein is CASSLRAGGYNEQFF. CDR3 nucleotides: TGCGCCAGCAGCTTGAGAGCGGGAGGGTACAATGAGCAGTTCTTC.

J is TRBJ2-7 and V is TRBV11-3; D unclear. V was trimmed by 0 bases and J by 9 bases, leaving 15 bases between them. The germline CDR1 and CDR2 sequences are SGHNT and YENEEA. CDR3 length equals 14 residues. The CDR3 nucleotides read TGTGCCAGCAGCTTAGATAGTCGGTCTGGCGGGCAGTACTTC. Encoded protein: CASSLDSRSGGQYF.

V usage is TRBV2 and J usage is TRBJ1-2, with 11 nucleotides matching TRBD1. The CDR3 has 15 residues. The trim removed 6 bases at V and 4 bases at J, leaving 7 bases unmatched. Germline V CDR1 and CDR2: SNHLY, FYNNEI. The chain's CDR3 is CASRGGTGGTYGYTF. Written as DNA, the CDR3 is TGTGCCAGCAGAGGTGGGACAGGGGGGACCTATGGCTACACCTTC.

The chain combines TRBV7-2 with TRBJ2-1, with D perhaps matching TRBD1 (6 bases). The length of the CDR3 is 17 residues. V shed 2 bases and J shed 0 bases, with 14 bases lying between them. Germline V gives CDR1 SGHTA, CDR2 FQGNSA. Here the CDR3 reads CASSLKHGQRSYNEQFF. CDR3 bases: TGTGCCAGCAGCTTAAAGCACGGACAGCGCTCCTACAATGAGCAGTTCTTC.

The V and J genes are TRBV28 and TRBJ1-5; D remains ambiguous. This CDR3 is 13 amino acids long. The V end lost 7 bases, the J end lost 6 bases, and 13 bases lay between the germline ends. CDR1 and CDR2 (germline): MDHEN, SYDVKM. Here the CDR3 reads CASTMGGIQPQHF. For the CDR3, the DNA is TGTGCCAGCACCATGGGAGGGATTCAGCCCCAGCATTTT.

The sample holds one count of this clone. The junction shows a germline mismatch at one end, possibly a read error. This sequence joins TRBV7-8 and TRBJ1-2; weak D call: TRBD1 (6 bases). CDR1 and CDR2 from the germline V gene are SGHVS and FQNEAQ. The CDR3 is 14 amino acids. The CDR3: CASSPGQFNYGCTF. The DNA of the CDR3 is TGTGCCAGCAGCCCAGGACAGTTTAACTATGGCTGCACCTTC.

The J gene is TRBJ2-3, the V gene TRBV7-9, with TRBD2 matching over 7 bases. J was trimmed by 4 bases and V by 7 bases; bases with no gene match: 14. CDR1 is SEHNR and CDR2 is FQNEAQ in the germline V gene (reference sequence). The CDR3 totals 16 residues. The CDR3 coding sequence is TGTGCCAGCACCACTACCTGGGCGGGAGAGGCAGATACGCAGTATTTT. Protein: CASTTTWAGEADTQYF.

This rearrangement joins TRBV24-1 to TRBJ2-5; D not resolved. From germline, CDR1 is KGHDR and CDR2 SFDVKD. V was shortened by 5 bases and J by 5 bases, with 11 bases between the two germline ends. The CDR3 consists of 13 residues. CDR3 residues: CATSGSAGETQYF. The CDR3 region has the DNA TGTGCCACCAGTGGGTCAGCCGGGGAGACCCAGTACTTC.

This clone was detected only a few times. The CDR3: CASSHTGTLYEQYF. For the CDR3, the DNA is TGTGCCAGCAGCCATACCGGGACACTGTACGAGCAGTACTTC. This chain uses TRBV5-5 with TRBJ2-7; possible D gene TRBD1, 6 bases. This CDR3 has 14 residues. V lost 4 bases and J 4 bases, leaving 15 bases between the germline ends. Germline loops: CDR1 SGHKS, CDR2 YYEKEE (reference sequence).

CDR3 bases: TGTGCCAGCAGCTTAGATTCCGGACAGGGAAGGGAGACCCAGTACTTC. This codes for CASSLDSGQGRETQYF. The genes are TRBV7-9 and TRBJ2-5; 8 nucleotides match TRBD1. This CDR3 region has 16 residues. The trim removed 1 base at V and 5 bases at J, leaving 9 bases unmatched. The germline CDR1 and CDR2 sequences are SEHNR and FQNEAQ (reference sequence).

This rearrangement joins TRBV15 to TRBJ2-3; D uncertain. The V end was cut by 0 bases, the J end by 9 bases, with 10 bases between. CDR3 size: 13 residues. The germline V gene has CDR1 LNHNV and CDR2 YYDKDF (reference sequence). The CDR3 nucleotides read TGTGCCACCAGCAGAGATATGAGAAGCACGCAGTATTTT. Its protein product is CATSRDMRSTQYF. The full variable domain, rest sourced from reference TRBV15 and TRBJ2-3, is DAMVIQNPRYQVTQFGKPVTLSCSQTLNHNVMYWYQQKSSQAPKLLFHYYDKDFNNEADTPDNFQSRRPNTSFCFLDIRSPGLGDTAMYLCATSRDMRSTQYFGPGTRLTVL.

The V gene is TRBV20-1, the J gene TRBJ2-2, with 12 bases matching TRBD1. Germline V gene lookup returns CDR1 DFQATT and CDR2 SNEGSKA (reference sequence). Losses at the gene ends were 3 bases for V and 4 bases for J; bases not matched to a gene: 3. The CDR3 consists of 15 residues. CDR3 sequence: CSASGTGGFTGELFF. The CDR3, as DNA: TGCAGTGCTAGTGGGACAGGGGGCTTCACCGGGGAGCTGTTTTTT.

The chain employs TRBV10-3 and TRBJ1-5; weak D call: TRBD1 (5 bases). Trimming cost V 3 bases and J 7 bases, with 10 bases left between them. Germline assignment: CDR1 ENHRY and CDR2 SYGVKD. There are 13 residues in the CDR3. The CDR3, as DNA: TGTGCCATCAGTGACAGGGAGGGGCAGCCCCAGCATTTT. Its translation: CAISDREGQPQHF.

This clone showed up just once. The V and J genes are TRBV30 and TRBJ2-2, with unresolved D. Germline V gene sequence: CDR1 GTSNPN, CDR2 SVGIG (reference sequence). V was trimmed by 2 bases and J by 6 bases, leaving 13 bases between them. The CDR3 covers 14 residues. The CDR3 is CAWSSPRSPGELFF. The CDR3 DNA reads as TGTGCCTGGAGTTCCCCTCGGAGTCCCGGGGAGCTGTTTTTT. The entire variable domain, with the rest obtained from reference TRBV30 and TRBJ2-2, is as follows: SQTIHQWPATLVQPVGSPLSLECTVEGTSNPNLYWYRQAAGRGLQLLFYSVGIGQISSEVPQNLSASRPQDRQFILSSKKLLLSDSGFYLCAWSSPRSPGELFFGEGSRLTVL.

The chain combines TRBV28 with TRBJ1-6, with 9 bases matching TRBD1. Germline CDR1 reads MDHEN; CDR2 reads SYDVKM. With V trimmed by 6 bases and J by 3 bases, 6 bases remained unmatched. This CDR3 has 16 residues. The CDR3 coding sequence is TGTGCCAGCAGCGTAGAGACAGGGGGCTATAATTCACCCCTCCACTTT. It encodes CASSVETGGYNSPLHF.

The chain has TRBV7-9 and TRBJ2-7; D is perhaps TRBD2 (6 bases). Germline V gene sequence: CDR1 SEHNR, CDR2 FQNEAQ (reference sequence). The CDR3 runs to 13 residues. V was pared by 0 bases and J by 5 bases, with 8 bases between. The CDR3 bases are TGTGCCAGCAGCTTAGCGGGGGGTAACGAGCAGTACTTC. It translates to CASSLAGGNEQYF.

This clone appeared a single time. The J gene is TRBJ2-1, the V gene TRBV11-2; D gene unclear. This CDR3 spans 15 amino acids. Trimming took 1 base from V and 5 from J, leaving 12 bases between them. Per the germline V gene, CDR1 is SGHAT and CDR2 is FQNNGV. The CDR3 is CASSLGPSSHNEQFF. CDR3 coding DNA: TGTGCCAGCAGCTTAGGCCCTAGTTCCCACAATGAGCAGTTCTTC.